The source of this T cell receptor beta chain is a study of T cells expressing NK-cell markers. Study background: Seven donors tested HCMV-seropositive and one tested seronegative among the eight sequenced.

CDR3 size: 15 residues. In generating TCR beta cDNA, 5'RACE template switching with UMIs was used. From its re-call of the 5' RACE reads, TCRdb lists each CDR3 protein once, without DNA. The sample totals approximately 150,000 distinct CDR3 sequences. The V call is TRBV12-3 or TRBV12-4, the J call TRBJ2-5; TCRdb gives TRBD2 as the D gene, but with no DNA this cannot be confirmed. The receptor was derived from a woman between 18 and 69 years old in good health. What was sequenced was blood T cells: a sorted CD56 or NKG2C T cell subset, CD4+ or CD8+ T cells, or bulk PBMC T cells (not recorded which). The CDR3: CASSVTSGTRETQYF.